These T cell receptor beta chains were read from a single sample in a study of PD-1 blockade in classical Hodgkin lymphoma. Measured with immunoSEQ multiplex PCR; TCRdb has only the in-frame clones, and not every one. The sample holds over 20,000 clones, about 83% seen once. The source was CD4+ T cells from blood, collected at baseline. The receptors shown here come from a human donor with classical Hodgkin lymphoma. Both conserved end residues are part of each CDR3. A D gene is named only where the DNA matches it firmly. Clone sizes are given selectively: once, few, many, or a class where the clone is expanded.

CDR3aa: CASSRLAGGLNTGELFF; CDR3nt: TGTGCCAGCAGTCGACTAGCGGGGGGATTGAACACCGGGGAGCTGTTTTTT; j_gene: TRBJ2-2; d_gene: TRBD2; abundance: -; v_gene: TRBV6-4
CDR3aa: CATSRERLDLAKNIQYF; CDR3nt: TGTGCCACCAGCAGGGAGAGATTAGACCTAGCCAAAAACATTCAGTACTTC; j_gene: TRBJ2-4; d_gene: -; abundance: -; v_gene: TRBV15
CDR3aa: CASSGGWSETQYF; CDR3nt: TGTGCCAGCAGTGGCGGGTGGTCGGAGACCCAGTACTTC; j_gene: TRBJ2-5; d_gene: -; abundance: -; v_gene: TRBV25-1
CDR3aa: CASSEETFYTEAFF; CDR3nt: TGTGCCAGCAGTGAAGAGACCTTTTACACTGAAGCTTTCTTT; j_gene: TRBJ1-1; d_gene: -; abundance: once; v_gene: TRBV2
CDR3aa: CASSVDSTVDTQYF; CDR3nt: TGTGCCAGCAGCGTAGACTCGACCGTGGATACGCAGTATTTT; j_gene: TRBJ2-3; d_gene: -; abundance: once; v_gene: TRBV9
CDR3aa: CASTETGGIGYTF; CDR3nt: TGTGCCAGTACAGAGACAGGGGGCATCGGCTACACCTTC; j_gene: TRBJ1-2; d_gene: TRBD1; abundance: -; v_gene: TRBV19
CDR3aa: CASSPQETQYF; CDR3nt: TGTGCCAGCAGCCCCCAAGAGACCCAGTACTTC; j_gene: TRBJ2-5; d_gene: -; abundance: -; v_gene: TRBV28
CDR3aa: CASSLFSRVDTEAFF; CDR3nt: TGTGCCAGCAGCTTATTCTCTAGGGTCGACACTGAAGCTTTCTTT; j_gene: TRBJ1-1; d_gene: -; abundance: -; v_gene: TRBV7-8
CDR3aa: CATSTRLADYNEQFF; CDR3nt: TGTGCCACCAGCACCAGACTAGCGGATTACAATGAGCAGTTCTTC; j_gene: TRBJ2-1; d_gene: TRBD2; abundance: -; v_gene: TRBV15
CDR3aa: CASSQTGALNAFF; CDR3nt: TGTGCCAGCAGTCAGACAGGGGCCCTGAATGCTTTCTTT; j_gene: TRBJ1-1; d_gene: TRBD1; abundance: -; v_gene: TRBV28
CDR3aa: CASSLASGQPQHF; CDR3nt: TGTGCCAGCAGCTTAGCGAGCGGTCAGCCCCAGCATTTT; j_gene: TRBJ1-5; d_gene: -; abundance: -; v_gene: TRBV11-2
CDR3aa: CASSHQGQSGYTF; CDR3nt: TGTGCCAGCAGCCACCAGGGTCAGAGTGGCTACACCTTC; j_gene: TRBJ1-2; d_gene: -; abundance: -; v_gene: TRBV6-5
CDR3aa: CAWSGSGDTIYF; CDR3nt: TGTGCCTGGAGTGGAAGCGGGGACACCATATATTTT; j_gene: TRBJ1-3; d_gene: -; abundance: -; v_gene: TRBV30
CDR3aa: CASSLGGNEYEQYF; CDR3nt: TGCGCCAGCAGCTTGGGTGGGAACGAATACGAGCAGTACTTC; j_gene: TRBJ2-7; d_gene: -; abundance: -; v_gene: TRBV5-1
CDR3aa: CASSKETSLTDTQYF; CDR3nt: TGTGCCAGTAGTAAGGAGACTAGCTTAACAGATACGCAGTATTTT; j_gene: TRBJ2-3; d_gene: TRBD2; abundance: -; v_gene: TRBV19
CDR3aa: CAISPGDGGYGYTF; CDR3nt: TGTGCCATCAGTCCGGGTGACGGAGGTTATGGCTACACCTTC; j_gene: TRBJ1-2; d_gene: -; abundance: -; v_gene: TRBV10-3
CDR3aa: CASSTQGAGETQYF; CDR3nt: TGTGCCAGTAGTACACAGGGGGCAGGAGAGACCCAGTACTTC; j_gene: TRBJ2-5; d_gene: TRBD1; abundance: -; v_gene: TRBV19
CDR3aa: CASMLGGTSTDTQYF; CDR3nt: TGTGCCAGCATGTTGGGGGGAACTAGCACAGATACGCAGTATTTT; j_gene: TRBJ2-3; d_gene: -; abundance: -; v_gene: TRBV2
CDR3aa: CASSPSGGYTEAFF; CDR3nt: TGTGCCAGCAGCCCCTCGGGGGGCTACACTGAAGCTTTCTTT; j_gene: TRBJ1-1; d_gene: -; abundance: -; v_gene: TRBV11-3
CDR3aa: CASSPDNNYGYTF; CDR3nt: TGCGCCAGCAGCCCGGACAATAACTATGGCTACACCTTC; j_gene: TRBJ1-2; d_gene: -; abundance: -; v_gene: TRBV5-1
CDR3aa: CASSSLPRATDTQYF; CDR3nt: TGTGCCAGCTCCTCTCTCCCCAGGGCCACAGATACGCAGTATTTT; j_gene: TRBJ2-3; d_gene: -; abundance: -; v_gene: TRBV2
CDR3aa: CASSPGSSGANVLTF; CDR3nt: TGTGCCAGCAGCCCCGGGAGCTCTGGGGCCAACGTCCTGACTTTC; j_gene: TRBJ2-6; d_gene: -; abundance: -; v_gene: TRBV7-3
CDR3aa: CASSGQANTEAFF; CDR3nt: TGCGCCAGCAGTGGACAGGCGAACACTGAAGCTTTCTTT; j_gene: TRBJ1-1; d_gene: -; abundance: once; v_gene: TRBV10-2
CDR3aa: CASGGSWGNQPQHF; CDR3nt: TGTGCCAGCGGAGGTAGTTGGGGCAATCAGCCCCAGCATTTT; j_gene: TRBJ1-5; d_gene: -; abundance: -; v_gene: TRBV19
CDR3aa: CASSRTHNEQFF; CDR3nt: TGTGCCAGCTCTAGGACCCACAATGAGCAGTTCTTC; j_gene: TRBJ2-1; d_gene: -; abundance: -; v_gene: TRBV18
CDR3aa: CASSYSIVGLNYGYTF; CDR3nt: TGTGCCAGCAGTTACTCGATCGTGGGGTTAAACTATGGCTACACCTTC; j_gene: TRBJ1-2; d_gene: -; abundance: -; v_gene: TRBV6-5
CDR3aa: CASSVTARDTGELFF; CDR3nt: TGTGCCAGCAGCGTTACGGCCAGGGACACCGGGGAGCTGTTTTTT; j_gene: TRBJ2-2; d_gene: -; abundance: -; v_gene: TRBV9
CDR3aa: CASSSDGDTEAFF; CDR3nt: TGCGCCAGCAGCTCGGACGGGGACACTGAAGCTTTCTTT; j_gene: TRBJ1-1; d_gene: -; abundance: -; v_gene: TRBV5-1
CDR3aa: CASSPWDRVNTGELFF; CDR3nt: TGTGCCAGCAGCCCATGGGACAGGGTAAACACCGGGGAGCTGTTTTTT; j_gene: TRBJ2-2; d_gene: TRBD1; abundance: -; v_gene: TRBV9
CDR3aa: CSVSETSGKTTDTQYF; CDR3nt: TGCAGCGTAAGTGAAACTAGCGGAAAAACCACAGATACGCAGTATTTT; j_gene: TRBJ2-3; d_gene: TRBD2; abundance: few; v_gene: TRBV29-1